The rows below give T cell receptor beta chains drawn from one sample of a study of T-cell memory formation after mild COVID-19. Each CDR3 protein gets one entry after TCRdb re-called the 5' RACE reads with MiXCR. The sample contains 250,000 to 400,000 distinct CDR3 sequences, approximately 14% of which appear only once. Material: PBMCs or a T cell subset sorted from them (not recorded which). The origin of the receptors is a young man who had mild COVID-19 (a few samples of this study predate the infection). Cell type and time point are not known. The CDR3 runs from the conserved cysteine through the conserved F or W. The order of the fields is clone size, D gene, J gene, CDR3 length, V gene, CDR3 protein, CDR3 DNA. A D gene is named only where the DNA matches it firmly. A row's size may be missing; if present it is once, few, many or a size class.

>many|-|TRBJ1-1|13|TRBV12-3/TRBV12-4
CASSVGFFAEAFF
TGTGCCAGCAGTGTCGGTTTTTTCGCTGAAGCTTTCTTT
>many|-|TRBJ2-2|13|TRBV3-1
CASSQLASGELFF
TGTGCCAGCAGCCAATTAGCCTCCGGGGAGCTGTTTTTT
>-|-|TRBJ1-5|14|TRBV5-1
CASSLYGGQEPQHF
TGCGCCAGCAGCTTGTATGGAGGGCAGGAGCCCCAGCATTTT
>few|-|TRBJ2-7|15|TRBV7-2
CASSRTSWGSYEQYF
TGTGCCAGCAGCCGAACCAGTTGGGGGTCCTACGAGCAGTACTTC
>-|-|TRBJ1-6|14|TRBV25-1
CASSMSLGNSPLHF
TGTGCCAGCAGTATGTCTCTGGGGAATTCACCCCTCCACTTT
>few|TRBD2|TRBJ2-7|15|TRBV20-1
CSARGLAGSSYEQYF
TGCAGTGCTAGAGGCCTAGCGGGGAGCTCCTACGAGCAGTACTTC
>-|TRBD2|TRBJ2-7|15|TRBV6-5
CASSQTSGGLHEQYF
TGTGCCAGCAGCCAGACTAGCGGGGGGTTGCACGAGCAGTACTTC
>few|-|TRBJ1-4|14|TRBV30
CAWSVLKGGEKLFF
TGTGCCTGGAGTGTACTGAAAGGCGGTGAAAAACTGTTTTTT
>few|-|TRBJ2-2|15|TRBV7-9
CASSLFGRNTGELFF
TGTGCCAGCAGCTTGTTCGGACGCAACACCGGGGAGCTGTTTTTT
>few|TRBD2|TRBJ2-5|20|TRBV7-9
CASSLVLGTSGGTYQETQYF
TGTGCCAGCAGCTTAGTCTTGGGGACTAGCGGGGGAACGTACCAAGAGACCCAGTACTTC
>few|-|TRBJ2-1|12|TRBV7-9
CASSPPGDEQFF
TGTGCCAGCAGCCCTCCCGGGGACGAGCAGTTCTTC
>few|-|TRBJ1-4|14|TRBV2
CASSLQGGNEKLFF
TGTGCCAGCAGTCTACAGGGTGGGAATGAAAAACTGTTTTTT
>-|-|TRBJ1-3|15|TRBV19
CASSVTGSPGNTIYF
TGTGCCAGTAGTGTTACAGGGAGCCCTGGAAACACCATATATTTT
>-|TRBD2|TRBJ2-7|13|TRBV5-1
CASSFGGENEQYF
TGCGCCAGCAGCTTTGGGGGGGAAAACGAGCAGTACTTC
>few|-|TRBJ1-1|15|TRBV24-1
CATSEVKGRNTEAFF
TGTGCCACCAGTGAAGTGAAGGGGAGGAACACTGAAGCTTTCTTT
>few|-|TRBJ1-1|14|TRBV12-3/TRBV12-4
CASSLPGPNTEAFF
TGTGCCAGCAGTTTGCCAGGCCCGAACACTGAAGCTTTCTTT
>-|-|TRBJ2-3|16|TRBV5-4
CASSYPRGAGTDTQYF
TGTGCCAGCAGCTATCCCAGGGGGGCTGGCACAGATACGCAGTATTTT
>-|-|TRBJ2-1|12|TRBV6-5
CASGGNHNEQFF
TGTGCCAGCGGGGGGAACCACAATGAGCAGTTCTTC
>-|-|TRBJ1-4|14|TRBV5-5
CASCMEATNEKLFF
TGTGCCAGCTGCATGGAAGCAACTAATGAAAAACTGTTTTTT
>few|-|TRBJ1-6|14|TRBV10-3
CAVSRPSVDSPLHF
TGTGCCGTCAGCAGACCCTCCGTGGATTCACCCCTCCACTTT
>-|TRBD2|TRBJ2-3|16|TRBV29-1
CSVRGLAGESGDTQYF
TGCAGCGTGAGGGGACTAGCGGGGGAGTCGGGGGATACGCAGTATTTT
>few|-|TRBJ1-1|14|TRBV5-1
CASNLARGNTEAFF
TGCGCCAGCAACTTGGCAAGGGGGAACACTGAAGCTTTCTTT
>few|TRBD1|TRBJ2-2|15|TRBV5-1
CASSLAGQGNGELFF
TGCGCCAGCAGCTTGGCGGGACAGGGAAACGGGGAGCTGTTTTTT
>few|-|TRBJ1-2|14|TRBV4-3
CASSQEAGSRGYTF
TGCGCCAGCAGCCAAGAAGCAGGATCTCGGGGCTACACCTTC
>-|-|TRBJ1-5|15|TRBV7-8
CASSLVRGMGQPQHF
TGTGCCAGCAGCTTAGTCCGGGGGATGGGGCAGCCCCAGCATTTT
>few|TRBD2|TRBJ2-7|14|TRBV3-1
CASSQDSGAYEQYF
TGTGCCAGCAGCCAAGATAGCGGGGCCTACGAGCAGTACTTC
>-|TRBD1|TRBJ1-2|18|TRBV12-5
CASGLAHLDRGRWYGYTF
TGTGCTAGTGGTTTGGCCCACCTGGACAGGGGGCGCTGGTATGGCTACACCTTC
>-|-|TRBJ2-3|14|TRBV7-7
CASSLVGIADTQYF
TGTGCTAGCAGCTTAGTCGGGATCGCAGATACGCAGTATTTT
>few|TRBD1|TRBJ2-7|16|TRBV5-6
CASSLYRGTGLLEQYF
TGTGCCAGCAGTTTGTACCGCGGGACAGGGCTCCTGGAGCAGTACTTC
>few|-|TRBJ2-2|14|TRBV5-6
CASSWALDTGELFF
TGTGCCAGCAGTTGGGCCCTAGACACCGGGGAGCTGTTTTTT
>few|-|TRBJ2-2|13|TRBV11-3
CASSATGQGELFF
TGTGCCAGCAGCGCGACCGGACAGGGGGAGCTGTTTTTT
>-|-|TRBJ2-1|15|TRBV20-1
CSARPLRERGNEQFF
TGCAGTGCTAGGCCTCTCCGTGAGAGGGGGAATGAGCAGTTCTTC
>-|TRBD1|TRBJ2-1|15|TRBV13
CASSSQGARGNEQFF
TGTGCCAGCAGCTCTCAGGGGGCGCGGGGCAATGAGCAGTTCTTC
>few|TRBD1|TRBJ1-2|11|TRBV20-1
CSASTGYGYTF
TGCAGTGCCTCGACAGGGTATGGCTACACCTTC
>-|-|TRBJ1-4|14|TRBV5-4
CASSLGRLNEKLFF
TGTGCCAGCAGCTTGGGACGGCTGAATGAAAAACTGTTTTTT
>few|TRBD2|TRBJ2-5|15|TRBV5-1
CASSFRGSRGETQYF
TGCGCCAGCAGCTTCCGCGGGAGCCGAGGGGAGACCCAGTACTTC
>-|-|TRBJ2-7|13|TRBV10-3
CAIRDRSHYEQYF
TGTGCCATCAGAGACAGGAGCCACTACGAGCAGTACTTC
>few|-|TRBJ2-7|14|TRBV2
CASSEQGSLYEQYF
TGTGCCAGCAGTGAACAGGGGAGTCTCTACGAGCAGTACTTC
>-|-|TRBJ1-1|14|TRBV7-2
CASSLSYSDTEAFF
TGTGCCAGCAGCTTAAGTTATTCGGACACTGAAGCTTTCTTT
>-|TRBD2|TRBJ2-4|13|TRBV7-9
CASSQTGGNIQYF
TGTGCCAGCAGCCAGACGGGGGGGAACATTCAGTACTTC